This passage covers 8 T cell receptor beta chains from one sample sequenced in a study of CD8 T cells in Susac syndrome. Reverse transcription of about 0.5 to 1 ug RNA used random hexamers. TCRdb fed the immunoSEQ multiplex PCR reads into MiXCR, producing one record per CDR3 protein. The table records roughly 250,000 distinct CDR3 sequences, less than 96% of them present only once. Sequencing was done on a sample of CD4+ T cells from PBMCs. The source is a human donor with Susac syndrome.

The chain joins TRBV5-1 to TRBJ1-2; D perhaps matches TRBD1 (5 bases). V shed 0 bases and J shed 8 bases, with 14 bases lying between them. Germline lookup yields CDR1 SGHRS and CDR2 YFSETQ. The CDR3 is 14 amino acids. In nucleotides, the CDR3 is TGCGCCAGCAGCTTGGCCGGCAGGGAGAGGGGCTACACCTTC. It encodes CASSLAGRERGYTF.

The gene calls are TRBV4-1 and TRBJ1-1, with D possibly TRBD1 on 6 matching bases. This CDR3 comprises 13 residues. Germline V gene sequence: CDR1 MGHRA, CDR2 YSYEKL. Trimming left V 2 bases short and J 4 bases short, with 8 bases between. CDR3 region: CASSQNRATEAFF. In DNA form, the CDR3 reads TGCGCCAGCAGCCAAAACAGGGCCACTGAAGCTTTCTTT.

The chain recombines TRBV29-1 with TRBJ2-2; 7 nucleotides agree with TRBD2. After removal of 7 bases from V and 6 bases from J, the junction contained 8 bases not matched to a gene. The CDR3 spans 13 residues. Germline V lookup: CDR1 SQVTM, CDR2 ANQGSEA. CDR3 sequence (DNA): TGCAGCGCCCCTAGAGCGGGATCCGGGGAGCTGTTTTTT. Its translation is CSAPRAGSGELFF.

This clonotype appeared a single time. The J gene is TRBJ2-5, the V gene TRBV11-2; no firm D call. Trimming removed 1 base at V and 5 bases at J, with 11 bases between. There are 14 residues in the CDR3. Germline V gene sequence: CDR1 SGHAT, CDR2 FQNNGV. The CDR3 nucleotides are TGTGCCAGCAGCTTAGGTGGTAATGTGGAGACCCAGTACTTC. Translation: CASSLGGNVETQYF.

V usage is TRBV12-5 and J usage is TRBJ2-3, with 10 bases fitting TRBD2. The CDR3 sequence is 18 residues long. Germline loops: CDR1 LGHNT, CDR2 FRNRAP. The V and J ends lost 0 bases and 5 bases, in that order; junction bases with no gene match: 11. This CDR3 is CASGLVLKAGGPEDTQYF. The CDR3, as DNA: TGTGCTAGTGGTTTGGTACTAAAAGCGGGAGGGCCGGAAGATACGCAGTATTTT.

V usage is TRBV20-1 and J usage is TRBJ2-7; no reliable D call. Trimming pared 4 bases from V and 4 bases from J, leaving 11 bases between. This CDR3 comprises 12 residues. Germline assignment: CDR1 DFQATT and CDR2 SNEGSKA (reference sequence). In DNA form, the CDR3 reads TGCAGTGCTATACAGAGAGATTACGAGCAGTACTTC. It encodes CSAIQRDYEQYF.

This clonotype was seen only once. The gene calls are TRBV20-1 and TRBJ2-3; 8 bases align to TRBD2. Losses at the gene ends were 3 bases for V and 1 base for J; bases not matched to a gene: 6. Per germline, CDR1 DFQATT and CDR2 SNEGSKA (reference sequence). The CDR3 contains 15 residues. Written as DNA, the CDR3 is TGCAGTGCTAGCAGGCTAGCGGGCGGCACAGATACGCAGTATTTT. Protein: CSASRLAGGTDTQYF.

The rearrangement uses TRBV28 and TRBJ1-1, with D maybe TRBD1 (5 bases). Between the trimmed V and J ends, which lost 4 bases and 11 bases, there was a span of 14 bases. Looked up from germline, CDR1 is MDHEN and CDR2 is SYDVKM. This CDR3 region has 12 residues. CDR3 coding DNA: TGTGCCAGCAGTTCCGGGGGGACCGTTGCTTTCTTT. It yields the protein CASSSGGTVAFF. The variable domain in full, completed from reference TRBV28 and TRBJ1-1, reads DVKVTQSSRYLVKRTGEKVFLECVQDMDHENMFWYRQDPGLGLRLIYFSYDVKMKEKGDIPEGYSVSREKKERFSLILESASTNQTSMYLCASSSGGTVAFFGQGTRLTVV.